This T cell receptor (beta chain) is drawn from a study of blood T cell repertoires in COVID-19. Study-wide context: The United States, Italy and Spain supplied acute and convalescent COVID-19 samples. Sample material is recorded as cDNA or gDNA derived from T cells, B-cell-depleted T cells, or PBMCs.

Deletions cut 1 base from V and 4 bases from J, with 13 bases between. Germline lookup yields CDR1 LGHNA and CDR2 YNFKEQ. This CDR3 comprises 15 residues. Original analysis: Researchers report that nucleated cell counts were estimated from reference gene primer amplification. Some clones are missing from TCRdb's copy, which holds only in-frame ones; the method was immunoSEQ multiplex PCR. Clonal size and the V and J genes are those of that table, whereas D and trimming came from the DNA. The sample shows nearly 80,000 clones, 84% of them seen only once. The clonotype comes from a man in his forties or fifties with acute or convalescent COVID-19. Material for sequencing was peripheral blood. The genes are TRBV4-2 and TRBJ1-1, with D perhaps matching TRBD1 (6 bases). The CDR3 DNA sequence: TGTGCCAGCAGCCAAGGGGGGGGGCGGAGCACTGAAGCTTTCTTT. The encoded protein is CASSQGGGRSTEAFF.